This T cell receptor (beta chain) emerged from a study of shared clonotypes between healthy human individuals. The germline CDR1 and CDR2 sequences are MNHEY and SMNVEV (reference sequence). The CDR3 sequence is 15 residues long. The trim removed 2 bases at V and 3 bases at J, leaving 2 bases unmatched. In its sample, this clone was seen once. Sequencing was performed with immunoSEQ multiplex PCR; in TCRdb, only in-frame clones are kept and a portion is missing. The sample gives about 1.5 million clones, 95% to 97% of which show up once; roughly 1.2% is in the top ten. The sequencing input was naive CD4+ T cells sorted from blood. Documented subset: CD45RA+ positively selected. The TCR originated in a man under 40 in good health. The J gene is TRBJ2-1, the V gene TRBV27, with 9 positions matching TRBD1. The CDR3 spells CASSLGTGFYNEQFF. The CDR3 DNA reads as TGTGCCAGCAGTTTAGGGACAGGGTTCTACAATGAGCAGTTCTTC.